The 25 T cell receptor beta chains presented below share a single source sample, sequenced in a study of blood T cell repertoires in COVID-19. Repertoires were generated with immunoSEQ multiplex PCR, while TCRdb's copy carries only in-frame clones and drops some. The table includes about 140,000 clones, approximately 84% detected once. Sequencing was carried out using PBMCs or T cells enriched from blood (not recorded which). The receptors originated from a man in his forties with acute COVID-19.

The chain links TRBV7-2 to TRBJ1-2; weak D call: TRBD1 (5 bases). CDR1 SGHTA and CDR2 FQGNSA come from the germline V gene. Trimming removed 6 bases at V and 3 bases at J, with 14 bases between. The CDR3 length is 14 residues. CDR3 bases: TGTGCCAGCAGGCCCGGAGGGGATTACTATGGCTACACCTTC. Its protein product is CASRPGGDYYGYTF.

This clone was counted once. The chain's CDR3 is CASSLTTSGGVNTQYF. CDR3 in DNA: TGTGCCAGCAGCCTAACGACTAGCGGGGGGGTAAATACGCAGTATTTT. The chain couples TRBV11-2 to TRBJ2-3, with 14 bases identical to TRBD2. In germline, CDR1 is SGHAT, CDR2 FQNNGV. Trimming removed 5 bases from V and 7 bases from J; junction bases left unmatched: 8. The CDR3 has 16 residues. Filled out from reference TRBV11-2 and TRBJ2-3, the complete variable domain reads EAGVAQSPRYKIIEKRQSVAFWCNPISGHATLYWYQQILGQGPKLLIQFQNNGVVDDSQLPKDRFSAERLKGVDSTLKIQPAKLEDSAVYLCASSLTTSGGVNTQYFGPGTRLTVL.

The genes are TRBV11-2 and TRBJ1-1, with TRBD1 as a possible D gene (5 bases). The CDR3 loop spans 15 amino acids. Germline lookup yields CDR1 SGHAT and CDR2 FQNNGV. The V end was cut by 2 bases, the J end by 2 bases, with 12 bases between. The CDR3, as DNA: TGTGCCAGCAGCTTATACACAGGAGAAAACACTGAAGCTTTCTTT. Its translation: CASSLYTGENTEAFF.

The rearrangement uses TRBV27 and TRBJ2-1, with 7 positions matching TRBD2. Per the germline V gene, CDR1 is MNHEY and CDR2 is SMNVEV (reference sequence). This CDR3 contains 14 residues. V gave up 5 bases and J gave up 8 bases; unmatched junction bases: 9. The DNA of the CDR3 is TGTGCCAGCAGTCTGGCTAGCGGATGGGATGAGCAGTTCTTC. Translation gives CASSLASGWDEQFF.

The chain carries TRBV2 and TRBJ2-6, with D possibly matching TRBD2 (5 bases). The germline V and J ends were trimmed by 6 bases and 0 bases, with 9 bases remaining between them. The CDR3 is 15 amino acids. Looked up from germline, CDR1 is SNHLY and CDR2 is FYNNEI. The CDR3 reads CASRKGSSGANVLTF. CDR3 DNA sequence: TGTGCCAGCAGGAAAGGGAGCTCTGGGGCCAACGTCCTGACTTTC.

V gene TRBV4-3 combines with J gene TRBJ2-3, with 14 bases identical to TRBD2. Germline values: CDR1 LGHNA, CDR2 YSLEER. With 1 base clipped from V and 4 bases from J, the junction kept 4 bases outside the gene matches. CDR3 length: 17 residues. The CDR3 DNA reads TGCGCCAGCAGCCAAGGACTAGCGGGAGGGCCGGCAGATACGCAGTATTTT. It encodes CASSQGLAGGPADTQYF.

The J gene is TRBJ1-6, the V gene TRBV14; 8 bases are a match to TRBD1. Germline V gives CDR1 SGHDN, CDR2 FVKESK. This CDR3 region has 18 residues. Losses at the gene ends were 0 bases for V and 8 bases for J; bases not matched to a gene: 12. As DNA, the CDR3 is TGTGCCAGCAGCCAAGATCCCAGGACAGGGCAATTCGATTCACCCCTCCACTTT. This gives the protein CASSQDPRTGQFDSPLHF. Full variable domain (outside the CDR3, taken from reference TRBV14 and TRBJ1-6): EAGVTQFPSHSVIEKGQTVTLRCDPISGHDNLYWYRRVMGKEIKFLLHFVKESKQDESGMPNNRFLAERTGGTYSTLKVQPAELEDSGVYFCASSQDPRTGQFDSPLHFGNGTRLTVT.

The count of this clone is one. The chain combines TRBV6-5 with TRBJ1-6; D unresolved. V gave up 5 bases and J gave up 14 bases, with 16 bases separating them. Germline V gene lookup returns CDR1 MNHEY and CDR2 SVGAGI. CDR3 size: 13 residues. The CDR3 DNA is TGTGCCAGCAGTCAAATTTCGACAACAACCCTCCACTTT. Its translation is CASSQISTTTLHF.

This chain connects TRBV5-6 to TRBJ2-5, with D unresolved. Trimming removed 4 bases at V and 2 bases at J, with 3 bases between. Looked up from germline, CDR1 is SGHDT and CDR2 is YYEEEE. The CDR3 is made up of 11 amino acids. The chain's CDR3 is CASSVQETQYF. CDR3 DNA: TGTGCCAGCAGCGTACAAGAGACCCAGTACTTC.

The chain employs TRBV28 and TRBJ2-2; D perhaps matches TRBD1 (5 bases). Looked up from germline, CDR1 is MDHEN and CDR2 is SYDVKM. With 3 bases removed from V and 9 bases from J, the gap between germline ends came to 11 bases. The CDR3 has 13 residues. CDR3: CASSFDSGWELFF. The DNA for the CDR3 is TGTGCCAGCAGTTTTGATTCAGGGTGGGAGCTGTTTTTT.

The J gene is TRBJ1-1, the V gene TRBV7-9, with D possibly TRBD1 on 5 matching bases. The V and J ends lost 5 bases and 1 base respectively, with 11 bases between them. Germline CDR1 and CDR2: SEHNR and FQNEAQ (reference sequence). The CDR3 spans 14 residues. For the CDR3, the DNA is TGTGCCAGCAGCAGGGACGGGGAGAACACTGAAGCTTTCTTT. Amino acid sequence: CASSRDGENTEAFF.

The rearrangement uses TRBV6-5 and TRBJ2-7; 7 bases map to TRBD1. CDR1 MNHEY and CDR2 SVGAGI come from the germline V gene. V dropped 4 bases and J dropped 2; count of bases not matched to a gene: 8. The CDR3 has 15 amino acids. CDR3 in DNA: TGTGCCAGCAGTTCCTCCGGGACAGAGGCCTACGAGCAGTACTTC. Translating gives CASSSSGTEAYEQYF.

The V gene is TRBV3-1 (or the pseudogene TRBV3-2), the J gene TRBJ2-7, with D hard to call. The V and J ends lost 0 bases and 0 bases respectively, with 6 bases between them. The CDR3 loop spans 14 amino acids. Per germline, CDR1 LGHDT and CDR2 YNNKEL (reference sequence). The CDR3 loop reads CASSQDLNSYEQYF. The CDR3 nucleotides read TGTGCCAGCAGCCAAGATCTAAACTCCTACGAGCAGTACTTC.

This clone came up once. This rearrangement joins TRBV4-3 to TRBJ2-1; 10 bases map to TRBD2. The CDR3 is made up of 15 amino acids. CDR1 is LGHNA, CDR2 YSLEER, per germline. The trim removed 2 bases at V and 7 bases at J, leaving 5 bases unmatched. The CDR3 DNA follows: TGCGCCAGCAGCCAACGGACTAGCGGAGGGAATGAGCAGTTCTTC. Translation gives CASSQRTSGGNEQFF.

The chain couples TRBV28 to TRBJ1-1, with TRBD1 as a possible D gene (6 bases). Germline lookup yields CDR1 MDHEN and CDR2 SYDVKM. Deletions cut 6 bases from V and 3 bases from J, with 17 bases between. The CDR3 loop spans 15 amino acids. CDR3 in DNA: TGTGCCAGCAGATCTGGAGGGGGGGGTGACACTGAAGCTTTCTTT. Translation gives CASRSGGGGDTEAFF.

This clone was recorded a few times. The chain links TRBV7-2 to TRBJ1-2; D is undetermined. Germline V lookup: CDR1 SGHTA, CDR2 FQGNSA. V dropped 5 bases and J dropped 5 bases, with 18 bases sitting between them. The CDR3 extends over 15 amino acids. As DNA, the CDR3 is TGTGCCAGCAGCCCCTACCAGACGGGAAGGTATGGCTACACCTTC. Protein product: CASSPYQTGRYGYTF.

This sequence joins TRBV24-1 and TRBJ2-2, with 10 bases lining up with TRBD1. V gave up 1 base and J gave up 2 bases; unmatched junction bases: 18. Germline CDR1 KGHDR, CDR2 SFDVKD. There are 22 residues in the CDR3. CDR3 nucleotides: TGTGCCACCAGTGATTTTGGCTCTTGGCGTGGGACAGGGGAACCCAACACCGGGGAGCTGTTTTTT. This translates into CATSDFGSWRGTGEPNTGELFF.

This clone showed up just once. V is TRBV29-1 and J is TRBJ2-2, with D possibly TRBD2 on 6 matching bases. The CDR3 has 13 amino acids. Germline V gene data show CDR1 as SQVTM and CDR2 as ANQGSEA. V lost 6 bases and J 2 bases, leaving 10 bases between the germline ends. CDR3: CSVGTQNTGELFF. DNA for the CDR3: TGCAGCGTAGGGACTCAAAACACCGGGGAGCTGTTTTTT.

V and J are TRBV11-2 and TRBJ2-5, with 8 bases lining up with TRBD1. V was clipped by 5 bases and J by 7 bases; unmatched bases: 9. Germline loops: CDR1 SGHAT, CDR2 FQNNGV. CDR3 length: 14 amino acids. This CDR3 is CASSQSGQDTTQYF. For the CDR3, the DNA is TGTGCCAGCAGCCAATCGGGACAGGACACGACCCAGTACTTC.

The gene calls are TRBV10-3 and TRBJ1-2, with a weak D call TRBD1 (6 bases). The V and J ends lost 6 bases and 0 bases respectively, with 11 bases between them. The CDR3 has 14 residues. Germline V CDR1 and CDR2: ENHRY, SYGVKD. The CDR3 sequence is CAISTQGTNYGYTF. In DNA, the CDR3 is TGTGCCATCAGCACACAGGGAACTAACTATGGCTACACCTTC.

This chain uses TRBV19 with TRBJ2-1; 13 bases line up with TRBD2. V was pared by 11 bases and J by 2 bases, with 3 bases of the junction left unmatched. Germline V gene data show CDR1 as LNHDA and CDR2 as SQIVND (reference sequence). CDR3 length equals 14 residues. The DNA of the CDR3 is TGTGCCGTGGGACTAGCGGGGCCCTACAATGAGCAGTTCTTC. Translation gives CAVGLAGPYNEQFF.

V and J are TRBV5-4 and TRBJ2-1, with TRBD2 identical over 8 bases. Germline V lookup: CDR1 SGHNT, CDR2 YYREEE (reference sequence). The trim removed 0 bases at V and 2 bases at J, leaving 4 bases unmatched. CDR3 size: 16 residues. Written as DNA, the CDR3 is TGTGCCAGCAGCTTGGAAAGCGGGGGACCCTACAATGAGCAGTTCTTC. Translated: CASSLESGGPYNEQFF.

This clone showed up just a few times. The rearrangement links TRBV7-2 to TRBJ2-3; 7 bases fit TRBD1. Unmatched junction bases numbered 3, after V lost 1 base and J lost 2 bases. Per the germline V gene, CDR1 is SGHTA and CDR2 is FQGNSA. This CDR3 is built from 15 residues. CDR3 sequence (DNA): TGTGCCAGCAGCTTAGACAGGGGTAACACAGATACGCAGTATTTT. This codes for CASSLDRGNTDTQYF.

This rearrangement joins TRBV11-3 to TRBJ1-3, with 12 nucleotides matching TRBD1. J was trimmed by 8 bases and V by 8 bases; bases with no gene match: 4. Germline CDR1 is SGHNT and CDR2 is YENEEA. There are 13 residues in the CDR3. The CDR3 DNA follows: TGTGCCAGCGGGACAGGGGGCGAAGACACCATATATTTT. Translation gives CASGTGGEDTIYF.

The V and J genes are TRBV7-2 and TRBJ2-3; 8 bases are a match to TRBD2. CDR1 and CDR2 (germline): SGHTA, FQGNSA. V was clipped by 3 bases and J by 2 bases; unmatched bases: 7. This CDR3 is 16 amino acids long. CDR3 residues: CASSFNGGRNTDTQYF. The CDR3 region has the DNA TGTGCCAGCAGCTTTAACGGCGGGAGGAACACAGATACGCAGTATTTT.